These T cell receptor beta chains were read from a single sample in a study of blood T cell repertoires in COVID-19. The assay was immunoSEQ multiplex PCR, and TCRdb's table has in-frame clones only and misses some. Of approximately 150,000 clones in the sample, over 75% were seen once. Sequencing was done on a sample of PBMCs or T cells enriched from blood (not recorded which). The source of these receptors is a man in his fifties or sixties in a cohort exposed to, infected with or recovered from COVID-19 (not recorded which). Both conserved end residues are part of each CDR3. Fields, in order: D gene, J gene, V gene, clone size, CDR3 DNA, CDR3 protein. D genes are given only for firm matches. The size field is filled for only some rows; it gives once, few, many or a size class.

>TRBD1|TRBJ2-3|TRBV7-9|NA
TGTGCCAGCAGTTTTCGGGACAGCCATCTCACAGATACGCAGTATTTT
CASSFRDSHLTDTQYF
>NA|TRBJ1-3|TRBV2|NA
TGTGCCAGCATGACAGCTGGAAACACCATATATTTT
CASMTAGNTIYF
>TRBD1|TRBJ2-7|TRBV9|once
TGTGCCAGCAGCGGGGGGACAGCCTCCTACGAGCAGTACTTC
CASSGGTASYEQYF
>TRBD2|TRBJ2-1|TRBV15|NA
TGTGCCACCAGCGCCCGGACTAGCGGGTGGAGCTCCTACAATGAGCAGTTCTTC
CATSARTSGWSSYNEQFF
>TRBD1|TRBJ2-2|TRBV5-4|once
TGTGCCAGCAGCTTGGCCACAGGGGACACCGGGGAGCTGTTTTTT
CASSLATGDTGELFF
>NA|TRBJ1-5|TRBV10-2|few
TGCGCCAGCAGTGAGTCGAGGCTGGGTGGCAATCAGCCCCAGCATTTT
CASSESRLGGNQPQHF
>NA|TRBJ2-2|TRBV27|NA
TGTGCCAGCAGTCCCCACCTAGGGAGGATAAACACCGGGGAGCTGTTTTTT
CASSPHLGRINTGELFF
>TRBD2|TRBJ2-1|TRBV6-2/TRBV6-3|NA
TGTGCCAGCAGTTACCTACTAGCGGGGGGAAGATCACTTTCCTACAATGAGCAGTTCTTC
CASSYLLAGGRSLSYNEQFF
>NA|TRBJ1-2|TRBV7-2|NA
TGTGCCAGCAGCTTAGACATAAATAACTATGGCTACACCTTC
CASSLDINNYGYTF
>NA|TRBJ1-5|TRBV19|NA
TGTGCCAGTAGTACAATCGCCGGCAGGGTGGCTCAGCCCCAGCATTTT
CASSTIAGRVAQPQHF
>NA|TRBJ2-2|TRBV28|NA
TGTGCCAGCAAACTCGACAAGGTCCGCACCGGGGAGCTGTTTTTT
CASKLDKVRTGELFF
>TRBD2|TRBJ2-2|TRBV30|NA
TGTGCCTGGAGCGGGTATAGCGGGGGCCCAAACACCGGGGAGCTGTTTTTT
CAWSGYSGGPNTGELFF
>NA|TRBJ1-1|TRBV7-2|NA
TGTGCCAGCAGCTATCAGGGATTGGGCACTGAAGCTTTCTTT
CASSYQGLGTEAFF
>TRBD2|TRBJ2-4|TRBV27|NA
TGTGCCAGCAGCCGCGGGGGGGGCGGCAAAAACATTCAGTACTTC
CASSRGGGGKNIQYF
>TRBD2|TRBJ2-7|TRBV7-2|NA
TGTGCCAGCAGCTCGGGAGGGAGCGCCTACGAGCAGTACTTC
CASSSGGSAYEQYF
>NA|TRBJ1-2|TRBV5-1|few
TGCGCCAGCAGGACCGGGTCCGATTGGGGCTACACCTTC
CASRTGSDWGYTF
>NA|TRBJ1-5|TRBV24-1|NA
TGTGCCACCAGTGACCCCGGGGGGGGGCCCCAGCATTTT
CATSDPGGGPQHF
>NA|TRBJ2-7|TRBV7-9|once
TGTGCCAGCAGCTTCGGGACTTTCTACGAGCAGTACTTC
CASSFGTFYEQYF
>TRBD2|TRBJ2-2|TRBV11-3|NA
TGTGCCAGCAGCTTGGGGGGACTAGCGGGCGCCGGGGAGCTGTTTTTT
CASSLGGLAGAGELFF
>NA|TRBJ2-5|TRBV3-1/TRBV3-2|NA
TGTGCCAGCAGCCAATCAGGGATAGAGACCCAGTACTTC
CASSQSGIETQYF
>TRBD1|TRBJ1-1|TRBV7-2|NA
TGTGCCAGCAGTTTTACAGGGGTATCGACTGAAGCTTTCTTT
CASSFTGVSTEAFF
>TRBD2|TRBJ2-1|TRBV19|NA
TGTGCCAGTAGCCCAGAGACTAGCGGGGGGAGGGCAGAGCAGTTCTTC
CASSPETSGGRAEQFF
>NA|TRBJ1-2|TRBV28|NA
TGTGCCAGCAGTTTAGCTGGGGGGGGCTACACCTTC
CASSLAGGGYTF
>TRBD2|TRBJ2-1|TRBV4-1|NA
TGCGCCAGCAGCCAAGATAGGGGTTTAGCGGGATTGGGGGGTGGCAATGAGCAGTTCTTC
CASSQDRGLAGLGGGNEQFF
>NA|TRBJ1-6|TRBV15|once
TGTGCCACCAGGGACTCTAATTCACCCCTCCACTTT
CATRDSNSPLHF
>TRBD1|TRBJ1-2|TRBV9|NA
TGTGCCAGCAGCGTAGGACAGGGTATGGATGGCTACACCTTC
CASSVGQGMDGYTF
>TRBD2|TRBJ2-7|TRBV5-1|NA
TGCGCCAGCAGCTTCGGCGGGGGCTCCTACGAGCAGTACTTC
CASSFGGGSYEQYF
>TRBD2|TRBJ2-3|TRBV19|NA
TGTGCCAGTAGTACGGCACTAGCGGGAGTGGATACGCAGTATTTT
CASSTALAGVDTQYF
>TRBD2|TRBJ2-5|TRBV5-5|NA
TGTGCCAGCAGCCTCCGACTAGCTGGGTACCAAGAGACCCAGTACTTC
CASSLRLAGYQETQYF
>TRBD1|TRBJ2-2|TRBV5-6|once
TGTGCCAGCCAAATGACAGGGGGCGGGGAGCTGTTTTTT
CASQMTGGGELFF
>NA|TRBJ2-7|TRBV11-2|NA
TGTGCCAGCAGCTCTCAGGTTGGTTACGAGCAGTACTTC
CASSSQVGYEQYF
>TRBD2|TRBJ2-5|TRBV10-3|NA
TGTGCCATCACCAGGACTAGCGGGGGCCAAGAGACCCAGTACTTC
CAITRTSGGQETQYF
>NA|TRBJ1-1|TRBV7-9|NA
TGTGCCAGCAGCTTAGTTGGGCAGGGATCCGAAGCTTTCTTT
CASSLVGQGSEAFF
>NA|TRBJ2-7|TRBV3-1/TRBV3-2|NA
TGTGCCAGCAGCTTCAAGCTAGCGGAGCAGTACTTC
CASSFKLAEQYF
>NA|TRBJ2-1|TRBV7-2|once
TGTGCCAGCAGCCTCCTCGGGATAGCGAGCTCCTACAATGAGCAGTTCTTC
CASSLLGIASSYNEQFF
>NA|TRBJ1-6|TRBV28|NA
TGTGCCAGCAGTCGCACAGGGAAGGGTAATTCACCCCTCCACTTT
CASSRTGKGNSPLHF
>TRBD2|TRBJ2-3|TRBV10-1|NA
TGCGCCAGCAGCGGGACTAGCGGGGTCACAGATACGCAGTATTTT
CASSGTSGVTDTQYF
>NA|TRBJ1-5|TRBV7-4|once
TGTGCCAGCAGCGCTCAGACCGGGACAACTAAAAATCAGCCCCAGCATTTT
CASSAQTGTTKNQPQHF